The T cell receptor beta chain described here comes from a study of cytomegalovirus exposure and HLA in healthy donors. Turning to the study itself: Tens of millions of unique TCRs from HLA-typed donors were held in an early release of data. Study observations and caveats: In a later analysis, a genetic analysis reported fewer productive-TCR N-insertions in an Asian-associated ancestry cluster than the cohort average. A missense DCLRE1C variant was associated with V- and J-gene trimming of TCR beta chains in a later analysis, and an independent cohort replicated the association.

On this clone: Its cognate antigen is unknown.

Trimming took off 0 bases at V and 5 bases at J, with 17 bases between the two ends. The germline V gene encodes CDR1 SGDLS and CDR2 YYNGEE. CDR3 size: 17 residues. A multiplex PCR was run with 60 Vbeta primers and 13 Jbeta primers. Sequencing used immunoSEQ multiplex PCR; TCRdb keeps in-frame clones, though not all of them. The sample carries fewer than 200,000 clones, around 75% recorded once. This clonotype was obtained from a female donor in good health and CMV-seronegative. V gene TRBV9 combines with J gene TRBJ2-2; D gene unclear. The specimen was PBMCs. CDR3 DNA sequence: TGTGCCAGCAGCGTAGGCTCTGACTCCCTCGCGACCGGGGAGCTGTTTTTT. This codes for CASSVGSDSLATGELFF.